This T cell receptor beta chain was recovered during a study of blood T cell repertoires in COVID-19. Study-level information: Material from acute and convalescent COVID-19 was sourced from the United States, Italy and Spain. PBMCs, B-cell-depleted T cells, or T cells provided the cDNA or gDNA that made up the material.

Per the original methods: Amplification of reference gene primers provided the estimated nucleated cell counts. The data were produced by immunoSEQ multiplex PCR, yet TCRdb's version contains in-frame clones alone and is incomplete. That table supplies the V and J calls and clone size; D and trimming were determined from the DNA. The sample holds under 250,000 clones, around nine tenths seen once. Germline assignment: CDR1 LGHDT and CDR2 YNNKEL (reference sequence). This CDR3 comprises 16 residues. V lost 6 bases and J 8 bases, leaving 22 bases between the germline ends. The specimen was peripheral blood. The rearrangement joins TRBV3-1 (or the pseudogene TRBV3-2) to TRBJ1-4; perhaps TRBD1 as D (5 bases). This clonotype originated in a man aged 55 to 70 who had recovered from COVID-19. As DNA, the CDR3 is TGTGCCAGCAGTCTAAGTTCCATTCGGGGGGGGGAAAAACTGTTTTTT. It is translated as CASSLSSIRGGEKLFF.